This TCR beta chain was identified in a study of CD4 T cells in relation to SARS-CoV-2 and coronaviruses. Across the study: PBMCs were cultured with antigen for over 8 days before TCR beta sequencing. Negative control cultures got HIV-1 Nef peptides or no peptide. Study-wide points: No crossreactivity against non-spike viral proteins was tested here.

Before the COVID-19 pandemic, during about 2010-2018, CD4+ T cells were taken from unexposed donors. CD4+ T cells were isolated from the cells after about 11 days of culture. Each well had approximately 2 million PBMCs in 5% human AB serum with IL-2. The V and J ends lost 5 bases and 0 bases respectively, with 25 bases between them. The CDR3 is 19 amino acids. Germline V lookup: CDR1 SGHAT, CDR2 FQNNGV. Generated by immunoSEQ multiplex PCR, the TCRdb table keeps only in-frame clones and is missing some. The sample contains 21,000 or so clones, approximately 82% of which appear only once. Concerning this clone itself: The antigen remains undetermined.

This sequence originates from a human donor in good health. The sample was CD4+ T cells from PBMCs, cultured in vitro. The genes are TRBV11-2 and TRBJ1-2; tentatively, D is TRBD1 (6 bases). CDR3 sequence reads: CASSGPWPKGGLTNYGYTF. DNA for the CDR3: TGTGCCAGCAGCGGGCCTTGGCCCAAGGGGGGCCTTACTAACTATGGCTACACCTTC.